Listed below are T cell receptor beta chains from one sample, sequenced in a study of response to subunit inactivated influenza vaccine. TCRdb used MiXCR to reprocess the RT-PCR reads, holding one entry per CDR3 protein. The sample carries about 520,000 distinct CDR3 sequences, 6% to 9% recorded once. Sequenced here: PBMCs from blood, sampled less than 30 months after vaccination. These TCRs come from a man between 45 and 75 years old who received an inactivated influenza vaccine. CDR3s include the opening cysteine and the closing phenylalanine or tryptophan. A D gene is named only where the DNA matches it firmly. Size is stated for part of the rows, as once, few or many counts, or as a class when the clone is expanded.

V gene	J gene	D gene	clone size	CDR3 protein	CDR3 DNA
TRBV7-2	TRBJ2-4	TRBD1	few	CASSQTGTAKNIQYF	TGTGCCAGCAGCCAAACCGGGACAGCGAAAAACATTCAGTACTTC
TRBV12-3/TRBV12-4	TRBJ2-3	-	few	CASSSFVRASTDTQYF	TGTGCCAGCAGTTCCTTCGTCCGAGCTAGCACAGATACGCAGTATTTT
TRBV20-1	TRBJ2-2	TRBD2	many	CSARVGGGSTGELFF	TGCAGTGCTAGAGTAGGCGGGGGAAGCACCGGGGAGCTGTTTTTT
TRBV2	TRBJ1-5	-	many	CASSEALLGGWNNQPQHF	TGTGCCAGCAGTGAAGCGCTTCTGGGGGGCTGGAACAATCAGCCCCAGCATTTT
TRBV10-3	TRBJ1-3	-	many	CAIRQDISGNTIYF	TGTGCCATAAGACAGGACATCTCTGGAAACACCATATATTTT
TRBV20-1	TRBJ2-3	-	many	CSASTSGSPSTDTQYF	TGCAGTGCTTCGACCTCGGGGTCCCCGAGCACAGATACGCAGTATTTT
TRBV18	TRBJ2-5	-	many	CASSLERQYF	TGTGCCAGCTCACTGGAGCGCCAGTACTTC
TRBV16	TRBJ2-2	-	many	CASSQSVAGELFF	TGTGCCAGCAGCCAATCGGTCGCCGGGGAGCTGTTTTTT
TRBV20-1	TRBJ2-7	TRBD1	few	CSASMGTGGYEQYF	TGCAGTGCTAGTATGGGGACAGGGGGCTACGAGCAGTACTTC
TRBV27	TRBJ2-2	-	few	CASSLSGRGFNTGELFF	TGTGCCAGCAGTTTAAGTGGGAGGGGGTTTAACACCGGGGAGCTGTTTTTT
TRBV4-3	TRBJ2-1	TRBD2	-	CASSHHTGTSFNEQFF	TGCGCCAGCAGCCACCACACCGGGACTAGCTTTAATGAGCAGTTCTTC
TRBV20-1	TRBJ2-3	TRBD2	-	CSATRTSGTTDTQYF	TGCAGTGCTACGCGGACTAGCGGGACCACAGATACGCAGTATTTT
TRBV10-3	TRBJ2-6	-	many	CASRVAGANVLTF	TGTGCCAGTAGGGTAGCTGGGGCCAACGTCCTGACTTTC
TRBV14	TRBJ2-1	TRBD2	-	CASSQDRAGVNNEQFF	TGTGCCAGCAGCCAAGACCGGGCGGGAGTTAACAATGAGCAGTTCTTC
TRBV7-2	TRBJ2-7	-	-	CASSLAGQAYEQYF	TGTGCCAGCAGCTTAGCGGGGCAAGCCTACGAGCAGTACTTC
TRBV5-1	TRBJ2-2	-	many	CASKDRENTGELFF	TGCGCCAGTAAGGACAGAGAGAACACCGGGGAGCTGTTTTTT
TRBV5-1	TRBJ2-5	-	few	CASSVGDSQETQYF	TGCGCCAGCAGCGTGGGGGATAGCCAAGAGACCCAGTACTTC
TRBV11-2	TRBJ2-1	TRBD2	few	CASSSRPGTSGKRSYNEQFF	TGTGCCAGCAGCTCCCGCCCCGGGACTAGCGGAAAACGCTCCTACAATGAGCAGTTCTTC